The clone carrying this T cell receptor (beta chain) occurred a few times. The data stem from a study of T-cell memory formation after mild COVID-19. A single record per CDR3 protein comes from TCRdb applying MiXCR to the 5' RACE reads. The top ten clones hold roughly 2.6% of a sample with fewer than 250,000 distinct CDR3 sequences, 15% to 20% of them seen once. The CDR3 spans 16 residues. The germline CDR1 and CDR2 sequences are KGHDR and SFDVKD. The V and J ends lost 3 bases and 2 bases, in that order; junction bases with no gene match: 4. The genes are TRBV24-1 and TRBJ2-3; TRBD2 agrees at 10 bases. Specimen: PBMCs or a T cell subset sorted from them (not recorded which). This clonotype originated in an adult woman who had mild COVID-19 (a few samples of this study predate the infection). Cell type and time point are not known. This chain's CDR3 is CATSDVTSGYTDTQYF. Here the CDR3 DNA reads TGTGCCACCAGTGATGTGACTAGCGGGTACACAGATACGCAGTATTTT.